The clone carrying this T cell receptor beta chain has at least ten counts. Its cognate antigen is unknown. This CDR3 has 12 residues. V lost 2 bases and J 7 bases, leaving 8 bases between the germline ends. Per the germline V gene, CDR1 is ENHRY and CDR2 is SYGVKD. The entry originates in a study of CD8 T cells in ankylosing spondylitis. Quantitative 5'-RACE with molecular barcodes was used to make the TCR beta libraries. TCRdb processed the 5' RACE reads anew with MiXCR; each CDR3 protein has one entry. The sample lists fewer than 550,000 distinct CDR3 sequences, approximately 5.3% occurring once. General study points: Blood of patients with ankylosing spondylitis appeared to be characterized by a TCR beta motif of 8 or 9 highly homologous variants. Some of the motif variants had earlier been found in reactive arthritis patients' fluid and blood. Significantly higher representation of disease-linked clones was reported for matched ankylosing spondylitis synovial fluid.

This TCR derives from a male donor with ankylosing spondylitis. The source material was blood, either unsorted or a sorted T cell fraction (not recorded which). This chain uses TRBV10-3 with TRBJ1-2; D remains unclear. The CDR3 coding sequence is TGTGCCATCAGTGAGGCGGGATTTGGCTACACCTTC. Translated: CAISEAGFGYTF.